The next 2 T cell receptor beta chains were all read from a single sample in a study of Ad26.COV2.S vaccination and SARS-CoV-2 variants. Treatment noted: some 19 received Ad26.COV2.S at low or high dose, single or two shots; several received placebo; per-sample allocation not given. Following the first vaccine or placebo injection, samples were taken on day 63. Assay: immunoSEQ multiplex PCR; the TCRdb copy retains only in-frame clones and omits some. The sample carries approximately 450,000 clones, 80% to 95% recorded once. The material was peripheral blood, obtained in a trial of Ad26.COV2.S vaccine versus placebo. The receptor set was obtained from a person aged 18-65 years who received the Ad26.COV2.S COVID-19 vaccine or a placebo.

V is TRBV5-1 and J is TRBJ2-1; 7 nucleotides agree with TRBD2. CDR1 is SGHRS, CDR2 YFSETQ, per germline. CDR3 length: 15 residues. V shed 2 bases and J 6 bases; nucleotides not matched to a gene: 8. DNA of the CDR3: TGCGCCAGCAGCTTAGGCGGGAGTAGCTTCAATGAGCAGTTCTTC. It specifies CASSLGGSSFNEQFF.

This clone was seen just once. V gene TRBV12-3 or TRBV12-4 combines with J gene TRBJ1-1; perhaps TRBD1 as D (5 bases). Trimming removed 7 bases at V and 7 bases at J, with 13 bases between. There are 12 residues in the CDR3. CDR3 sequence: CASTAGGGEAFF. The DNA of the CDR3 is TGTGCCAGCACCGCGGGGGGGGGTGAAGCTTTCTTT.